A selection of T cell receptor beta chains follows, all from one sample in a study of cytomegalovirus exposure and HLA in healthy donors. Generated by immunoSEQ multiplex PCR, the TCRdb table keeps only in-frame clones and is missing some. This sample has under 200,000 clones, with about 79% found just once. The specimen sequenced was PBMCs. Every receptor here comes from a man in his fifties or sixties in good health and CMV-seropositive. The CDR3 runs from the conserved cysteine through the conserved F or W. Fields, in order: clone size, V gene, D gene, J gene, CDR3 DNA, CDR3 protein. A D gene is named only where the DNA matches it firmly. Size tells how often a clone was seen (once, few, many) or the class of an expanded clone, and some rows leave it out.

clone size: .
V gene: TRBV7-8
D gene: TRBD1
J gene: TRBJ2-7
CDR3 DNA: TGTGCCAGCAGCCCAGCAGTGGTCCGGACAGGGGGCAACGAGCAGTACTTC
CDR3 protein: CASSPAVVRTGGNEQYF

clone size: once
V gene: TRBV5-1
D gene: .
J gene: TRBJ1-1
CDR3 DNA: TGCGCCAGCAGCTCTCGGACAGACTGGACTGAAGCTTTCTTT
CDR3 protein: CASSSRTDWTEAFF

clone size: .
V gene: TRBV28
D gene: TRBD2
J gene: TRBJ2-5
CDR3 DNA: TGTGCCAGCAAGTCTAGCGGGAGGGGGACCCAGTACTTC
CDR3 protein: CASKSSGRGTQYF

clone size: .
V gene: TRBV6-1
D gene: .
J gene: TRBJ1-1
CDR3 DNA: TGTGCCAGCAGTGATCGAAGACAGGCCCGGAACACTGAAGCTTTCTTT
CDR3 protein: CASSDRRQARNTEAFF

clone size: once
V gene: TRBV10-2
D gene: TRBD1
J gene: TRBJ1-2
CDR3 DNA: TGCGCCAGCAGTGAGGGACAGGGGGCGTTTCGCTATGGCTACACCTTC
CDR3 protein: CASSEGQGAFRYGYTF

clone size: .
V gene: TRBV6-1
D gene: .
J gene: TRBJ1-2
CDR3 DNA: TGTGCCAGCAGTGAAGCGCCGACGGGATTCTATGGCTACACCTTC
CDR3 protein: CASSEAPTGFYGYTF

clone size: .
V gene: TRBV7-2
D gene: .
J gene: TRBJ1-2
CDR3 DNA: TGTGCCAGCAGCACTGGGGGGGTCGACTATGGCTACACCTTC
CDR3 protein: CASSTGGVDYGYTF

clone size: once
V gene: TRBV18
D gene: TRBD1
J gene: TRBJ1-3
CDR3 DNA: TGTGCCAGCTCACCCGAGGTTGGACAGGGGGCGTTATTGTCTGGAAACACCATATATTTT
CDR3 protein: CASSPEVGQGALLSGNTIYF

clone size: .
V gene: TRBV2
D gene: .
J gene: TRBJ1-2
CDR3 DNA: TGTGCCAGCAGTGAAATTCGTGGCCCCGCCTATGGCTACACCTTC
CDR3 protein: CASSEIRGPAYGYTF

clone size: few
V gene: TRBV9
D gene: .
J gene: TRBJ2-3
CDR3 DNA: TGTGCCAGCAGCTCCACACCGACAGATACGCAGTATTTT
CDR3 protein: CASSSTPTDTQYF

clone size: .
V gene: TRBV2
D gene: TRBD1
J gene: TRBJ1-2
CDR3 DNA: TGTGCCAGCAGGCCGGACAGGGCAAACAATGGCTACACCTTC
CDR3 protein: CASRPDRANNGYTF

clone size: few
V gene: TRBV4-1
D gene: .
J gene: TRBJ1-2
CDR3 DNA: TGCGCCAGCAGCCAAGTGGGGGCTGGTCACACCTTC
CDR3 protein: CASSQVGAGHTF

clone size: .
V gene: TRBV28
D gene: .
J gene: TRBJ1-1
CDR3 DNA: TGTGCCAGCAGTCTCCTGACAGGCGAAGCTTTCTTT
CDR3 protein: CASSLLTGEAFF

clone size: once
V gene: TRBV29-1
D gene: TRBD2
J gene: TRBJ2-7
CDR3 DNA: TGCAGCGTTGAAGGGTTGGCGGGGGGCAGTTACGAGCAGTACTTC
CDR3 protein: CSVEGLAGGSYEQYF

clone size: .
V gene: TRBV27
D gene: TRBD2
J gene: TRBJ2-7
CDR3 DNA: TGTGCCAGCAGTTCCCCATCCGGGACTAGCGGGAGGAGCTCCTACGAGCAGTACTTC
CDR3 protein: CASSSPSGTSGRSSYEQYF

clone size: .
V gene: TRBV5-1
D gene: .
J gene: TRBJ2-1
CDR3 DNA: TGCGCCAGCAACCTCGACATTCCCAATGAGCAGTTCTTC
CDR3 protein: CASNLDIPNEQFF

clone size: .
V gene: TRBV11-2
D gene: .
J gene: TRBJ2-5
CDR3 DNA: TGTGCCAGCAGCCCGCAAGAGACCCAGTACTTC
CDR3 protein: CASSPQETQYF

clone size: .
V gene: TRBV21-1
D gene: .
J gene: TRBJ2-3
CDR3 DNA: TGTGCCAGCAGCCCCTTACAGGCGGTCCTGCGTTCTAGCACAGATACGCAGTATTTT
CDR3 protein: CASSPLQAVLRSSTDTQYF

clone size: .
V gene: TRBV15
D gene: TRBD1
J gene: TRBJ1-2
CDR3 DNA: TGTGCCACCAGCAGAGGGACAGGGGGTACCGGGGGAGGCTACACCTTC
CDR3 protein: CATSRGTGGTGGGYTF

clone size: few
V gene: TRBV7-9
D gene: .
J gene: TRBJ2-5
CDR3 DNA: TGTGCCAGCAGCTTAGTGGCGGGCCAACTGGGGACCCAGTACTTC
CDR3 protein: CASSLVAGQLGTQYF

clone size: .
V gene: TRBV18
D gene: TRBD1
J gene: TRBJ1-2
CDR3 DNA: TGTGCCAGCTCACCCGGGACAGGGGCCGGTATCTATGGCTACACCTTC
CDR3 protein: CASSPGTGAGIYGYTF

clone size: .
V gene: TRBV14
D gene: TRBD2
J gene: TRBJ2-1
CDR3 DNA: TGTGCCAGCAGCCATCTAGCGGGCTCCTACAATGAGCAGTTCTTC
CDR3 protein: CASSHLAGSYNEQFF

clone size: .
V gene: TRBV10-1
D gene: .
J gene: TRBJ2-5
CDR3 DNA: TGCGCCAGCAGTGACGGGGGATTCCAAGAGACCCAGTACTTC
CDR3 protein: CASSDGGFQETQYF

clone size: .
V gene: TRBV7-9
D gene: .
J gene: TRBJ2-3
CDR3 DNA: TGTGCCAGCAGCTTGGCATTACAGGGCAGCACAGATACGCAGTATTTT
CDR3 protein: CASSLALQGSTDTQYF

clone size: .
V gene: TRBV10-1
D gene: .
J gene: TRBJ1-1
CDR3 DNA: TGCGCCAGCAACGCAGGGATGAACACTGAAGCTTTCTTT
CDR3 protein: CASNAGMNTEAFF

clone size: .
V gene: TRBV10-2
D gene: TRBD2
J gene: TRBJ2-2
CDR3 DNA: TGCGCCAGCAGTGGTGGCGGGGGGACGCTGAACACCGGGGAGCTGTTTTTT
CDR3 protein: CASSGGGGTLNTGELFF

clone size: .
V gene: TRBV29-1
D gene: TRBD2
J gene: TRBJ2-1
CDR3 DNA: TGCAGCGTTGAAGCACTAGCGTACAATGAGCAGTTCTTC
CDR3 protein: CSVEALAYNEQFF

clone size: .
V gene: TRBV6-5
D gene: .
J gene: TRBJ1-3
CDR3 DNA: TGTGCCAGCAGTGATCCGAGGCCTGGAAACACCATATATTTT
CDR3 protein: CASSDPRPGNTIYF

clone size: few
V gene: TRBV7-2
D gene: .
J gene: TRBJ1-5
CDR3 DNA: TGTGCCAGCAGCTTTTTATCGGGGCAGGGGACTCAGCCCCAGCATTTT
CDR3 protein: CASSFLSGQGTQPQHF

clone size: .
V gene: TRBV18
D gene: .
J gene: TRBJ1-6
CDR3 DNA: TGTGCCAGCTCACCACCCTCGGGAGATTCACCCCTCCACTTT
CDR3 protein: CASSPPSGDSPLHF

clone size: .
V gene: TRBV6-1
D gene: .
J gene: TRBJ2-3
CDR3 DNA: TGTGCCAGCAGTGGGAGGGTCTCTAGCACAGATACGCAGTATTTT
CDR3 protein: CASSGRVSSTDTQYF

clone size: .
V gene: TRBV9
D gene: TRBD2
J gene: TRBJ2-2
CDR3 DNA: TGTGCCAGCTCGCGGGGGGGCCGAAGCACCGGGGAGCTGTTTTTT
CDR3 protein: CASSRGGRSTGELFF

clone size: .
V gene: TRBV29-1
D gene: .
J gene: TRBJ2-7
CDR3 DNA: TGCAGCGCCATCCGCGGCACGGGGGAGCAGTACTTC
CDR3 protein: CSAIRGTGEQYF

clone size: .
V gene: TRBV27
D gene: .
J gene: TRBJ1-2
CDR3 DNA: TGTGCCAGCAGTTTATCTGAGGGAAGCGGCTACACCTTC
CDR3 protein: CASSLSEGSGYTF

clone size: .
V gene: TRBV7-3
D gene: .
J gene: TRBJ1-5
CDR3 DNA: TGTGCCAGCAGCTTAACCGGGAATAGCAATCAGCCCCAGCATTTT
CDR3 protein: CASSLTGNSNQPQHF

clone size: .
V gene: TRBV19
D gene: .
J gene: TRBJ1-3
CDR3 DNA: TGTGCCAGTAGTATAGGACAGTGGAACTCTGGAAACACCATATATTTT
CDR3 protein: CASSIGQWNSGNTIYF

clone size: .
V gene: TRBV7-9
D gene: .
J gene: TRBJ2-7
CDR3 DNA: TGTGCCAGCAGCCCAGGATACGAGCAGTACTTC
CDR3 protein: CASSPGYEQYF

clone size: .
V gene: TRBV4-1
D gene: TRBD1
J gene: TRBJ1-6
CDR3 DNA: TGCGCCAGCAGCCAAGAGGGGACAGGGAGATCACCCCTCCACTTT
CDR3 protein: CASSQEGTGRSPLHF

clone size: .
V gene: TRBV6-1
D gene: .
J gene: TRBJ1-1
CDR3 DNA: TGTGCCAGCAGTGAGGACAGCCCGAACACTGAAGCTTTCTTT
CDR3 protein: CASSEDSPNTEAFF

clone size: .
V gene: TRBV11-3
D gene: TRBD1
J gene: TRBJ1-3
CDR3 DNA: TGTGCCAGCAGCTTTCTTACAGGGGTTACTGGAAACACCATATATTTT
CDR3 protein: CASSFLTGVTGNTIYF